This section outlines one T cell receptor (beta chain) sequence together with its context. The source of the sample is a study of cytomegalovirus exposure and HLA in healthy donors. Germline lookup yields CDR1 SNHLY and CDR2 FYNNEI. V was trimmed by 1 base and J by 1 base, leaving 7 bases between them. This CDR3 is 15 amino acids long. PCR involved 60 Vbeta and 13 Jbeta primers. The repertoire was sequenced with immunoSEQ multiplex PCR; TCRdb's copy has only in-frame clones and lacks some. The sample lists some 190,000 clones, approximately 81% occurring once. The chain uses TRBV2 and TRBJ2-2; TRBD1 is a possible D gene (6 bases). The clonotype comes from a male donor in good health and CMV-seronegative. Sequenced: PBMCs. DNA for the CDR3: TGTGCCAGCAGTGAAGTGACAGGGAACACCGGGGAGCTGTTTTTT. It specifies CASSEVTGNTGELFF.